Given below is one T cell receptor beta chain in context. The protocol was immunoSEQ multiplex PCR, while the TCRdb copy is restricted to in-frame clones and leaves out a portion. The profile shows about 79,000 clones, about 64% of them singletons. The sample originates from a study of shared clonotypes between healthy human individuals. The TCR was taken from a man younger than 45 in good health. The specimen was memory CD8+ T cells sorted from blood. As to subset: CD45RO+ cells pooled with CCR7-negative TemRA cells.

The CDR3 coding sequence is TGTGCCAGCAGCCCAGGGACAGGGTGGCCCCAGCATTTT. Protein product: CASSPGTGWPQHF. This chain connects TRBV5-5 to TRBJ1-5; TRBD1 agrees at 9 bases. J was trimmed by 9 bases and V by 4 bases; bases with no gene match: 5. Germline-derived CDR1 and CDR2 are SGHKS and YYEKEE (reference sequence). The CDR3 is 13 amino acids.